One and the same sample provided the 6 T cell receptor beta chains below, sequenced in a study of shared clonotypes between healthy human individuals. The assay was immunoSEQ multiplex PCR, and TCRdb's table has in-frame clones only and misses some. This table holds about half a million clones, roughly 83% found once. What was sequenced was PBMCs. Receptors originate from a woman aged 40-49 years in good health. Some clones in this sample may be carry-over from other donors' samples.

To note about this clone: The identical CDR3 is also encoded by other nucleotide sequences in the sample. The rearrangement links TRBV6-5 to TRBJ1-4; TRBD1 is a possible D gene (5 bases). Germline loops: CDR1 MNHEY, CDR2 SVGAGI. V lost 3 bases and J 5 bases, leaving 7 bases between the germline ends. This CDR3 has 13 amino acids. The CDR3 coding sequence is TGTGCCAGCAGTTATGACAGAAATGAAAAACTGTTTTTT. Amino acid sequence: CASSYDRNEKLFF.

This clone was recorded many times. The V call is TRBV7-2, the J call TRBJ1-2; D gene unclear. Between the trimmed V and J ends, which lost 1 base and 3 bases, there was a span of 9 bases. Germline V gene lookup returns CDR1 SGHTA and CDR2 FQGNSA. The CDR3 is made up of 14 amino acids. As DNA, the CDR3 is TGTGCCAGCAGCTTAGGGTCAGACGACTATGGCTACACCTTC. Its translation is CASSLGSDDYGYTF.

This chain connects TRBV2 to TRBJ2-5; the match to TRBD2 covers 8 bases. The CDR3 contains 13 residues. Looked up from germline, CDR1 is SNHLY and CDR2 is FYNNEI. With 4 bases clipped from V and 3 bases from J, the junction kept 1 base outside the gene matches. The CDR3 DNA reads TGTGCCAGCAGTGCGCGGGGGGAAGAGACCCAGTACTTC. It yields the protein CASSARGEETQYF.

This chain connects TRBV6-4 to TRBJ2-2; D not certain. The CDR3 has 15 residues. The germline CDR1 and CDR2 sequences are MRHNA and SNTAGT. V dropped 2 bases and J dropped 1 base, with 8 bases sitting between them. The CDR3 here is CASSDTIGNTGELFF. As DNA, the CDR3 is TGTGCCAGCAGTGACACTATTGGGAACACCGGGGAGCTGTTTTTT.

This clone came up a few times. V gene TRBV27 combines with J gene TRBJ2-5, with TRBD2 as a possible D gene (6 bases). CDR3 length: 12 residues. The germline CDR1 and CDR2 sequences are MNHEY and SMNVEV (reference sequence). V lost 6 bases and J lost 1, with 6 bases in between. For the CDR3, the DNA is TGTGCCAGCAGACTAGCCCAAGAGACCCAGTACTTC. This encodes CASRLAQETQYF.

The chain couples TRBV10-2 to TRBJ1-1; the D gene is possibly TRBD1 (6 bases). CDR1 and CDR2 from the germline V gene are WSHSY and SAAADI. The V end was cut by 2 bases, the J end by 0 bases, with 13 bases between. This CDR3 region has 16 residues. The CDR3 sequence is CASSERGRGMNTEAFF. CDR3 coding DNA: TGCGCCAGCAGTGAGAGGGGCAGGGGCATGAACACTGAAGCTTTCTTT.